This entry lists 18 T cell receptor beta chains sequenced from one sample in a study of cytomegalovirus exposure and HLA in healthy donors. The protocol was immunoSEQ multiplex PCR, while the TCRdb copy is restricted to in-frame clones and leaves out a portion. Here the sample spans fewer than 130,000 clones, roughly 87% being singletons. The sequencing sample was made of PBMCs. These receptors were obtained from a woman between 18 and 29 years old in good health and CMV-seronegative.

The gene calls are TRBV7-2 and TRBJ1-2, with a weak D call TRBD1 (6 bases). Germline assignment: CDR1 SGHTA and CDR2 FQGNSA. This CDR3 has 15 residues. V dropped 4 bases and J dropped 5 bases, with 17 bases sitting between them. Here the CDR3 reads CASSYRAGATYGYTF. The CDR3 region has the DNA TGTGCCAGCAGCTATCGAGCAGGGGCCACTTATGGCTACACCTTC.

A few counts support this clone. DNA of the CDR3: TGTGCCAGCAGCCTCTACGAGCAGTACTTC. Translation gives CASSLYEQYF. V gene TRBV5-8 combines with J gene TRBJ2-7; D is unclear. V was cut by 4 bases and J by 3 bases, with 2 bases left in between. Germline lookup yields CDR1 SGHTS and CDR2 YDEGEE. This CDR3 has 10 residues.

V gene TRBV6-1 combines with J gene TRBJ2-7, with D maybe TRBD1 (6 bases). Trimming shortened V by 5 bases and J by 4 bases, and 12 bases separated the two germline ends. Germline CDR1 MNHNS, CDR2 SASEGT. The CDR3 runs to 13 residues. The CDR3 is CASSNTGLYEQYF. DNA of the CDR3: TGTGCCAGCAGTAACACAGGGCTATACGAGCAGTACTTC.

This clone was found once. The genes are TRBV27 and TRBJ1-2, with 9 bases that match TRBD1. The CDR3 has 15 amino acids. Germline V CDR1 and CDR2: MNHEY, SMNVEV (reference sequence). Germline trimming cut 6 bases from V and 4 bases from J; bases unmatched to any gene: 9. CDR3 DNA sequence: TGTGCCAGCAGCCGCGGACAGGGGACGGGCTATGGCTACACCTTC. As protein: CASSRGQGTGYGYTF.

The chain links TRBV6-1 to TRBJ2-5; D might be TRBD2 (7 bases). From germline, CDR1 is MNHNS and CDR2 SASEGT. The CDR3 is made up of 14 amino acids. Trimming removed 3 bases from V and 5 bases from J, with 13 bases in between. The CDR3 spells CASSDGGGSETQYF. The CDR3 bases are TGTGCCAGCAGTGATGGGGGCGGGAGTGAGACCCAGTACTTC.

This clone is a singleton in its sample. The chain uses TRBV7-2 and TRBJ2-5, with TRBD2 matching over 7 bases. The CDR3 is made up of 17 amino acids. Unmatched junction bases numbered 18, after V lost 4 bases and J lost 7 bases. Germline CDR1 SGHTA, CDR2 FQGNSA. The CDR3 DNA reads TGTGCCAGCAGCTCCGCGGGGGTAGAACTGCGCCCTGTGACCCAGTACTTC. As protein: CASSSAGVELRPVTQYF.

J is TRBJ1-2 and V is TRBV4-1, with 8 bases aligning to TRBD1. Germline V gene data show CDR1 as MGHRA and CDR2 as YSYEKL. The length of the CDR3 is 14 residues. Trimming at V came to 3 bases and at J to 5 bases, leaving 5 bases not matched to a gene. CDR3 bases: TGCGCCAGCAGCCAGACCGGGACAGGATATGGCTACACCTTC. This encodes CASSQTGTGYGYTF.

The V gene is TRBV10-3, the J gene TRBJ2-7; D perhaps matches TRBD2 (7 bases). The CDR3 sequence is 15 residues long. With 10 bases removed from V and 0 bases from J, the gap between germline ends came to 19 bases. Germline CDR1 reads ENHRY; CDR2 reads SYGVKD. CDR3 sequence (DNA): TGTGCCAGCCGAACGGGGGGCAGTCTCTCCTACGAGCAGTACTTC. This encodes CASRTGGSLSYEQYF.

The chain uses TRBV4-3 and TRBJ2-1, with D uncertain. This CDR3 is built from 18 residues. CDR1 is LGHNA and CDR2 is YSLEER in the germline V gene. Between the trimmed V and J ends, which lost 0 bases and 2 bases, there was a span of 17 bases. CDR3 DNA sequence: TGCGCCAGCAGCCAAGAAATCGACACCTTTGGCACCTACAATGAGCAGTTCTTC. It encodes CASSQEIDTFGTYNEQFF.

V is TRBV28 and J is TRBJ1-1; the D gene is possibly TRBD1 (5 bases). The germline V gene has CDR1 MDHEN and CDR2 SYDVKM. V was pared by 3 bases and J by 2 bases, with 13 bases between. CDR3 length equals 15 residues. The CDR3 DNA sequence: TGTGCCAGCAGTTTCCCCAGGCAGGGCAACACTGAAGCTTTCTTT. Amino acids: CASSFPRQGNTEAFF.

The gene calls are TRBV7-3 and TRBJ1-1; unclear D gene. The V and J ends lost 1 base and 1 base respectively, with 7 bases between them. Germline-derived CDR1 and CDR2 are SGHTA and FQGTGA. The CDR3 consists of 14 residues. The CDR3 here is CASSLRPGNTEAFF. As DNA, the CDR3 is TGTGCCAGCAGCTTAAGACCAGGGAACACTGAAGCTTTCTTT.

The chain is built from TRBV27 and TRBJ2-1, with D maybe TRBD1 (6 bases). Germline-derived CDR1 and CDR2 are MNHEY and SMNVEV (reference sequence). V was pared by 8 bases and J by 3 bases, with 20 bases between. The CDR3 loop spans 16 amino acids. The CDR3 sequence: CASSSEVGAVYNEQFF. DNA of the CDR3: TGTGCCAGCTCGAGTGAGGTGGGGGCTGTCTACAATGAGCAGTTCTTC.

This rearrangement joins TRBV28 to TRBJ2-7, with D tentatively TRBD2 (6 bases). Per the germline V gene, CDR1 is MDHEN and CDR2 is SYDVKM. The CDR3 is 15 amino acids. V was shortened by 3 bases and J by 3 bases, with 15 bases between the two germline ends. The CDR3 loop reads CASSFSPAGGYEQYF. DNA for the CDR3: TGTGCCAGCAGTTTTTCCCCAGCCGGGGGCTACGAGCAGTACTTC.

The table lists this clone with a few counts. The chain joins TRBV5-1 to TRBJ2-7; 7 nucleotides agree with TRBD1. Germline V gives CDR1 SGHRS, CDR2 YFSETQ. The CDR3 length is 14 residues. V gave up 3 bases and J gave up 7 bases; unmatched junction bases: 10. The CDR3 nucleotides are TGCGCCAGCAGCTCATTAGGACAGGCCGTGGAGCAGTACTTC. Translation: CASSSLGQAVEQYF.

This chain uses TRBV19 with TRBJ1-4; D is perhaps TRBD1 (5 bases). Trimming took off 5 bases at V and 7 bases at J, with 14 bases between the two ends. The CDR3 runs 14 residues. Looked up from germline, CDR1 is LNHDA and CDR2 is SQIVND (reference sequence). CDR3 protein: CASSLGGSGEKLFF. The CDR3 nucleotides are TGTGCCAGTAGTTTGGGGGGGAGTGGTGAAAAACTGTTTTTT.

This clone showed up just a few times. The chain employs TRBV6-5 and TRBJ2-7, with 7 bases matching TRBD1. The V segment lost 1 base and the J segment 3 bases; nucleotides outside the gene matches: 3. Germline V gene lookup returns CDR1 MNHEY and CDR2 SVGAGI. The CDR3 extends over 14 amino acids. CDR3 sequence (DNA): TGTGCCAGCAGTTACTTGGGGGACAGCTACGAGCAGTACTTC. Protein product: CASSYLGDSYEQYF.

This rearrangement joins TRBV9 to TRBJ2-1; possibly TRBD2 for D (5 bases). The CDR3 runs 17 residues. V was pared by 0 bases and J by 0 bases, with 13 bases between. Germline CDR1 and CDR2: SGDLS and YYNGEE. CDR3: CASSVDSPGSSYNEQFF. CDR3 DNA: TGTGCCAGCAGCGTAGATTCTCCGGGGTCCTCCTACAATGAGCAGTTCTTC.

CDR3 coding DNA: TGTGCCTGGAGTAGCGGACAGGGCGGCAATCAGCCCCAGCATTTT. It is translated as CAWSSGQGGNQPQHF. The rearrangement joins TRBV30 to TRBJ1-5, with 8 bases identical to TRBD1. This CDR3 contains 15 residues. V dropped 2 bases and J dropped 2; count of bases not matched to a gene: 5. Germline CDR1 GTSNPN, CDR2 SVGIG (reference sequence).